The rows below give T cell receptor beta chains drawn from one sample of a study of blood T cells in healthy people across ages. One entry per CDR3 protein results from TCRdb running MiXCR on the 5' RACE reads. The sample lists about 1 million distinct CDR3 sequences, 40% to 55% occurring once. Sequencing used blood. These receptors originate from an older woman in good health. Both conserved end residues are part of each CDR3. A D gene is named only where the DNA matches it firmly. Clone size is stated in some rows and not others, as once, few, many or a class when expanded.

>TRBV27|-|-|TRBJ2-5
TGTGCCAGCAGTCCCCGGAGGCTAGCCGGGCATGAGCAGTACTTC
CASSPRRLAGHEQYF
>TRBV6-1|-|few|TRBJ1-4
TGTGAAAAAGGGGGGCCTGGATTCGGTGAAAAACTGTTTTTT
CEKGGPGFGEKLFF
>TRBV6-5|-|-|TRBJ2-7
TGTGCCAGCAGCCTCTTAACGGCAGGGCAGAGGGACCAGTACTTC
CASSLLTAGQRDQYF
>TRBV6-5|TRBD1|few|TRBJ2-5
TGTGCCAGCAGTTACGGGACAGGGATCGAGACCCAGTACTTC
CASSYGTGIETQYF
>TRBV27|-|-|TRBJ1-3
TGTGCCAGCAGTTATCAGGGGTCCTCTGGAAACACCATATATTTT
CASSYQGSSGNTIYF
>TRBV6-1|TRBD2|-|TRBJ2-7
TGTGCCAGCAGTGTACTAGCGGGAGGGGCCTCCTACGAGCAGTACTTC
CASSVLAGGASYEQYF
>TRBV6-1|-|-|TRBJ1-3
TGTGCCATCCAGTTCTCTGGAAACACCATATATTTT
CAIQFSGNTIYF
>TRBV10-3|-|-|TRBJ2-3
TGTGCCATCAGTGAGTCGCAGGGGTCCCATAGCGGAGGGGGAGATACGCAGTATTTT
CAISESQGSHSGGGDTQYF
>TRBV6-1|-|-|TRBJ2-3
TGTGCCGCACACGGAGGCAGCACAGATACGCAGTATTTT
CAAHGGSTDTQYF
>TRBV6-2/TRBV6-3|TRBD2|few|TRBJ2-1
TGTGCCAGCAGTACCTTAGCGGGAGGGATCAGCTCCTACAATGAGCAGTTCTTC
CASSTLAGGISSYNEQFF
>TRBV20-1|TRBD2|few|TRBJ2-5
TGCAGCAGCGGGAAGCAAGAGACCCAGTACTTC
CSSGKQETQYF
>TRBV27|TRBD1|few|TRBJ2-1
TGTGCCAGCAGCAACAGGGGGGCCCTGGCAATTGCGCAGTTCTTC
CASSNRGALAIAQFF
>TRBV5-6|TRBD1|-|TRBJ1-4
TGTGCCAGCAGCTTGGCCGGTACAGGGGGCAGGGATGAAAAACTGTTTTTT
CASSLAGTGGRDEKLFF
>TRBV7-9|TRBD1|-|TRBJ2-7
TGTGCCAGCAGCACCCTGCCCGGACAGGCACCCTACGAGCAGTACTTC
CASSTLPGQAPYEQYF
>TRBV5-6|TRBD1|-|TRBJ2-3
TGTGCCAGCAGCTTGAACAGGGGACGGGGCACAGATACGCAGTATTTT
CASSLNRGRGTDTQYF
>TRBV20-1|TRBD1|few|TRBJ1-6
TGCAGTGCTAGACATCGGACAGGGCGTAATTCACCCCTCCACTTT
CSARHRTGRNSPLHF
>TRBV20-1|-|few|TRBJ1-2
TGCAGTGCCCACCGACTCTATGGCTACACCTTC
CSAHRLYGYTF
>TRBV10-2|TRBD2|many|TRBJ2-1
TGCGCCAGCAGTGAGAGGCTAGCGGGTAACAATGAGCAGTTCTTC
CASSERLAGNNEQFF
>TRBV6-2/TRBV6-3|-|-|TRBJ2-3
TGTGCCAGCAACCAATTAGTGGGCAGGAGGGCCGTTCGTACGCAGTATTTT
CASNQLVGRRAVRTQYF
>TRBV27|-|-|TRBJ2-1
TGTGCCAGCACCTTGGACAGTCTTACCTCCTACAATGAGCAGTTCTTC
CASTLDSLTSYNEQFF
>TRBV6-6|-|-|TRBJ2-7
TGTGCCAGCAGTTACTCCCCAATCTCTACCTCCTACGAGCAGTACTTC
CASSYSPISTSYEQYF
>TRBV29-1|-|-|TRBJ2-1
TGCAGCGTTGCGAGCCTTCCCCTCTACGAGCAGTTCTTC
CSVASLPLYEQFF
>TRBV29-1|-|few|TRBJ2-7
TGCAGCGTGGCCCGAGACATGCTATCCTACGAGCAGTACTTC
CSVARDMLSYEQYF
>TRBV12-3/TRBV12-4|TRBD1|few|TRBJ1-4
TGTGCCAGCAGACCGGGACAGACCTTAAATGAAAAACTGTTTTTT
CASRPGQTLNEKLFF
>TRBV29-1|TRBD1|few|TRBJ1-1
TGCAGCGTTGAAGAACGACAGGGGTTCAGTGAAGCTTTCTTT
CSVEERQGFSEAFF